This T cell receptor beta chain was captured in a study of regulatory T cells in long-lasting Graves disease. Overall study results and limits: Persistent Graves' disease cases displayed lower TCR diversity than newly diagnosed ones.

Documented time point: newly diagnosed GD, antithyroid drugs for less than 3 months. RNA extracted from PBMCs served as the sequencing template. Library construction for TCR beta used iRepertoire HTBI primers and Arm-PCR of CDR3 regions. In the original analysis: Across all samples, about 60 TRBV segments and 15 or so TRBJ segments were identified. TCRdb independently ran MiXCR on the multiplex PCR reads; one entry per CDR3 protein. The V and J calls here are based on TCRdb, not the publication. The sample yields fewer than 500,000 distinct CDR3 sequences, around 15% seen once. A few counts support this clonotype. Its cognate antigen is unknown. The germline gives CDR1 DFQATT, CDR2 SNEGSKA (reference sequence). V lost 1 base to trimming and J lost 0 bases; unmatched junction nucleotides: 6. The CDR3 totals 15 residues. A further study also used this sample, focusing on T cells in Graves' hyperthyroidism and ophthalmopathy.

The rearrangement uses TRBV20-1 and TRBJ2-7; 7 nucleotides agree with TRBD2. The source is a man aged 40-49 years with Graves disease. The sample here was peripheral blood mononuclear cells (PBMCs), taken at new diagnosis, from a patient treated with antithyroid drugs. Here the CDR3 reads CSARVGRESSYEQYF. CDR3 bases: TGCAGTGCTAGAGTGGGGCGGGAGAGCTCCTACGAGCAGTACTTC.